This TCR beta chain originates from a study of blood T cell repertoires in COVID-19. Clones were read by immunoSEQ multiplex PCR, and TCRdb kept only the in-frame ones, dropping some. The sample shows some 110,000 clones, around 80% of them seen only once. Per germline, CDR1 SGDLS and CDR2 YYNGEE. CDR3 length: 18 amino acids. Trimming cost V 3 bases and J 7 bases; bases outside gene matches: 13. The chain is built from TRBV9 and TRBJ2-2, with 12 bases that match TRBD1. This sequence was found in a woman in her seventies with acute or convalescent COVID-19. The sequencing input was peripheral blood. CDR3 protein: CASSAGTGGLKGVGELFF. In DNA, the CDR3 is TGTGCCAGCAGCGCCGGGACAGGGGGCCTCAAGGGAGTCGGGGAGCTGTTTTTT.